This entry features one T cell receptor (beta chain) sequence. Its antigen remains unknown. Germline CDR1 and CDR2: SGHRS and YFSETQ. Losses at the gene ends were 0 bases for V and 2 bases for J; bases not matched to a gene: 3. The CDR3 runs 15 residues. Donors consisted of healthy bone marrow donors. These data come from a study of cytomegalovirus exposure and HLA in healthy donors. The overall study: There were 100 million to 120 million unique TCR beta sequences, drawn from 180 million or so T cells, in an earlier analysis. Study-level results: Overall, about 160 TCR beta chains were annotated as cytomegalovirus-associated.

Primers for the PCR totalled 60 Vbeta and 13 Jbeta. Original data processing: It was a later analysis that counted about 80 million unique TCR beta chains, of which around 11 million were shared. TCRdb's table, derived via immunoSEQ multiplex PCR, lists solely in-frame clones and lacks some. The DNA gave D and trimming, while V, J and clone size come from that table. The sample lists more than 85,000 clones; 65% to 80% were seen once. The clonotype comes from a woman aged 45-65 years in good health and CMV-seropositive. The sequenced material came from PBMCs. The J gene is TRBJ2-3, the V gene TRBV5-1; 7 bases map to TRBD1. CDR3 DNA sequence: TGCGCCAGCAGCTTGGATGGGACAGTCACAGATACGCAGTATTTT. Residues: CASSLDGTVTDTQYF.